This TCR beta chain was found in a study of blood T cell repertoires in COVID-19. V gave up 4 bases and J gave up 8 bases; unmatched junction bases: 10. CDR3 size: 15 residues. CDR1 and CDR2 from the germline V gene are SGHRS and YFSETQ. Generated by immunoSEQ multiplex PCR, the TCRdb table keeps only in-frame clones and is missing some. The table has just over 150,000 clones, approximately 79% seen once. This clonotype was obtained from a woman aged 40 to 49 with COVID-19, enrolled during active disease. The sample comprised peripheral blood. The rearrangement uses TRBV5-1 and TRBJ2-1; 9 positions match TRBD1. The CDR3 sequence: CASSDGTGMFDEQFF. CDR3 nucleotides: TGCGCCAGCAGCGATGGGACAGGGATGTTCGATGAGCAGTTCTTC.